Each of the 15 T cell receptor beta chains below was sequenced from the same sample in a study of cytomegalovirus exposure and HLA in healthy donors. The table came from immunoSEQ multiplex PCR; TCRdb's copy has only in-frame clones and leaves some out. Of about 98,000 clones in the sample, around nine tenths were seen once. Input material: PBMCs. The receptors stem from a young woman in good health and CMV-seronegative.

The chain is built from TRBV5-4 and TRBJ1-1, with D possibly TRBD1 on 5 matching bases. Trimming stripped 5 bases from V and 0 bases from J, with 14 bases between. The CDR3 is 15 amino acids. Germline V CDR1 and CDR2: SGHNT, YYREEE (reference sequence). The CDR3 bases are TGTGCCAGCAGACCTACAGGCGGATTGAACACTGAAGCTTTCTTT. Translated, it gives CASRPTGGLNTEAFF.

This chain joins TRBV25-1 and TRBJ2-7, with 9 bases lining up with TRBD2. V trimming: 3 bases; J trimming: 3 bases; junction bases outside the gene matches: 9. The CDR3 length is 16 residues. Germline assignment: CDR1 MGHDK and CDR2 SYGVNS. CDR3: CASSEPPRSGSYEQYF. The DNA of the CDR3 is TGTGCCAGCAGTGAGCCCCCTCGTAGCGGGAGCTACGAGCAGTACTTC.

The CDR3 loop reads CASTNRASNTGELFF. Here the CDR3 DNA reads TGTGCCAGCACCAACAGGGCCTCGAACACCGGGGAGCTGTTTTTT. The rearrangement links TRBV2 to TRBJ2-2; D is possibly TRBD1 (6 bases). CDR1 is SNHLY, CDR2 FYNNEI, per germline. Trimming cost V 7 bases and J 0 bases, with 12 bases left between them. This CDR3 is built from 15 residues.

The gene calls are TRBV7-3 and TRBJ2-3; the D gene is possibly TRBD1 (5 bases). Between the trimmed V and J ends, which lost 5 bases and 6 bases, there was a span of 18 bases. The CDR3 sequence is 15 residues long. Germline V gene lookup returns CDR1 SGHTA and CDR2 FQGTGA. CDR3 region: CASSPIGAQYDTQYF. CDR3 in DNA: TGTGCCAGCAGCCCCATTGGGGCCCAGTACGATACGCAGTATTTT.

V is TRBV5-1 and J is TRBJ2-7, with 8 bases identical to TRBD2. Per the germline V gene, CDR1 is SGHRS and CDR2 is YFSETQ. The J segment lost 3 bases and the V segment lost 0 bases, leaving 5 bases of the junction unmatched. The CDR3 extends over 15 amino acids. CDR3 loop: CASSLGLATFYEQYF. CDR3 nucleotide sequence: TGCGCCAGCAGCTTGGGACTAGCGACCTTCTACGAGCAGTACTTC.

The rearrangement joins TRBV19 to TRBJ2-1; D call uncertain. The CDR3 has 14 residues. The germline V gene has CDR1 LNHDA and CDR2 SQIVND (reference sequence). V was cut by 4 bases and J by 0 bases, with 7 bases left in between. As DNA, the CDR3 is TGTGCCAGTAGTAGCTGGAGCTCCTACAATGAGCAGTTCTTC. Translating it yields CASSSWSSYNEQFF.

The chain combines TRBV11-2 with TRBJ2-1; 10 bases align to TRBD2. This CDR3 comprises 15 residues. V gave up 3 bases and J gave up 4 bases; unmatched junction bases: 3. Per the germline V gene, CDR1 is SGHAT and CDR2 is FQNNGV. The CDR3 DNA is TGTGCCAGCAGCTTGAGCGGGAGGGGATACAATGAGCAGTTCTTC. Translating gives CASSLSGRGYNEQFF.

The V call is TRBV9, the J call TRBJ2-1; D not certain. Looked up from germline, CDR1 is SGDLS and CDR2 is YYNGEE. The CDR3 is made up of 14 amino acids. Trimming left V 4 bases short and J 0 bases short, with 8 bases between. The CDR3 bases are TGTGCCAGCAGCCCCCCAGGCTCCTACAATGAGCAGTTCTTC. Translated, it gives CASSPPGSYNEQFF.

The table lists this clone with a count of one. J is TRBJ2-5 and V is TRBV6-5; D remains unclear. The CDR3 covers 14 residues. Trimming stripped 8 bases from V and 6 bases from J, with 19 bases between. CDR1 is MNHEY and CDR2 is SVGAGI in the germline V gene. CDR3 sequence reads: CASALAVNKKTQYF. The CDR3 DNA follows: TGTGCCAGCGCTTTGGCGGTGAACAAAAAGACCCAGTACTTC.

The rearrangement joins TRBV10-3 to TRBJ1-5; D remains ambiguous. Germline V CDR1 and CDR2: ENHRY, SYGVKD. The length of the CDR3 is 14 residues. Trimming took off 0 bases at V and 4 bases at J, with 7 bases between the two ends. CDR3 nucleotides: TGTGCCATCAGTGAGTCGATGACTAATCAGCCCCAGCATTTT. Translating gives CAISESMTNQPQHF.

This clone was counted once. This sequence joins TRBV18 and TRBJ1-3; D call uncertain. The V gene lost 6 bases and the J gene lost 3 bases, with 9 bases spanning the gap. The V gene's germline CDR1 is KGHSH and CDR2 LQKENI. This CDR3 region has 13 residues. The CDR3 is CASSRSGGNTIYF. The CDR3 nucleotides are TGTGCCAGCTCCCGGTCCGGTGGAAACACCATATATTTT.

The J gene is TRBJ2-7, the V gene TRBV11-2; 7 nucleotides line up with TRBD1. Germline trimming cut 6 bases from V and 3 bases from J; bases unmatched to any gene: 8. Germline lookup yields CDR1 SGHAT and CDR2 FQNNGV. CDR3 length: 14 residues. The CDR3 DNA sequence: TGTGCCAGCAGGGGCCGGGACAGAGTCTACGAGCAGTACTTC. It yields the protein CASRGRDRVYEQYF.

This chain joins TRBV29-1 and TRBJ2-3; TRBD2 agrees at 10 bases. Germline V gene sequence: CDR1 SQVTM, CDR2 ANQGSEA. Trimming at V came to 8 bases and at J to 4 bases, leaving 3 bases not matched to a gene. This CDR3 contains 12 residues. The CDR3 reads CSSSGGADTQYF. The CDR3 DNA follows: TGCAGCTCAAGCGGGGGGGCAGATACGCAGTATTTT.

J is TRBJ1-1 and V is TRBV19, with D maybe TRBD1 (5 bases). The germline V and J ends were trimmed by 3 bases and 4 bases, with 15 bases remaining between them. The CDR3 length is 15 residues. CDR1 LNHDA and CDR2 SQIVND come from the germline V gene (reference sequence). CDR3 sequence (DNA): TGTGCCAGTAGTATCTTCGGGGGGGGTTCCACTGAAGCTTTCTTT. Translating it yields CASSIFGGGSTEAFF.

The V call is TRBV6-6, the J call TRBJ1-2; 9 bases align to TRBD1. Trimming took 4 bases from V and 4 from J; bases not matched to a gene: 4. The CDR3 contains 14 residues. In germline, CDR1 is MNHNY, CDR2 SVGAGI (reference sequence). CDR3: CASSLGQGSYGYTF. CDR3 nucleotides: TGTGCCAGCAGTTTGGGACAGGGCTCCTATGGCTACACCTTC.